These 12 T cell receptor beta chains share one sample of origin, sequenced in a study of cytomegalovirus exposure and HLA in healthy donors. The PCR used 60 Vbeta and 13 Jbeta primers. Assay used: immunoSEQ multiplex PCR; TCRdb lists only in-frame clones, some missing. In the table there are tens of thousands of clones, around 82% of which are singletons. Material for sequencing was PBMCs. These receptor sequences come from a man between 18 and 35 years old in good health and CMV-seronegative.

This clone was detected only once. V usage is TRBV12-2 and J usage is TRBJ1-3. TRBV12-2 is a known pseudogene. This CDR3 is built from 14 residues. The CDR3 DNA is TGTGCAAGTCGCTTAGTCGGGGGGTCGGACACCATATATTTT. Its translation: CASRLVGGSDTIYF.

The V gene is TRBV4-1, the J gene TRBJ1-2, with a tentative D call TRBD1 (5 bases). This CDR3 is built from 15 residues. V lost 4 bases and J 1 base, leaving 13 bases between the germline ends. Looked up from germline, CDR1 is MGHRA and CDR2 is YSYEKL. CDR3 region: CASSRGAQDNYGYTF. CDR3 nucleotide sequence: TGCGCCAGCAGCCGAGGAGCACAGGATAACTATGGCTACACCTTC.

CDR3 region: CASSYQGGRNNEQFF. The CDR3, as DNA: TGTGCCAGCAGTTACCAGGGGGGCCGAAACAATGAGCAGTTCTTC. The rearrangement joins TRBV6-6 to TRBJ2-1, with D perhaps TRBD1 (7 bases). The germline gives CDR1 MNHNY, CDR2 SVGAGI (reference sequence). Trimming removed 2 bases at V and 5 bases at J, with 13 bases between. The CDR3 loop spans 15 amino acids.

The chain is built from TRBV5-4 and TRBJ2-7; D is ambiguous. The CDR3 has 11 residues. Trimming left V 3 bases short and J 5 bases short, with 6 bases between. CDR1 is SGHNT and CDR2 is YYREEE in the germline V gene (reference sequence). This CDR3 reads CASSSSHEQYF. The DNA for the CDR3 is TGTGCCAGCAGCTCTTCCCACGAGCAGTACTTC.

V gene TRBV28 combines with J gene TRBJ2-1, with D possibly being TRBD1 (6 bases). CDR3 length equals 16 residues. Trimming stripped 4 bases from V and 7 bases from J, with 20 bases between. Germline V gives CDR1 MDHEN, CDR2 SYDVKM. Here the CDR3 reads CASSYQQGQSWNEQFF. CDR3 DNA sequence: TGTGCCAGCAGTTATCAACAAGGACAGTCCTGGAATGAGCAGTTCTTC.

Concerning this clone itself: Relative to the germline gene, one junction end is altered; a read error may explain this. The chain has TRBV7-7 and TRBJ2-5; TRBD2 is a possible D gene (6 bases). This CDR3 is 13 amino acids long. Germline V gives CDR1 SSHAT, CDR2 FNYEAQ (reference sequence). CDR3 sequence reads: CASSSGLRETQYF. The CDR3 region has the DNA TGTGCTAGCAGCTCGGGACTTCGAGAGACCCAGTACTTC. Using reference TRBV7-7 and TRBJ2-5 for the parts outside the CDR3, the full variable domain is GAGVSQSPRYKVTKRGQDVTLRCDPISSHATLYWYQQALGQGPEFLTYFNYEAQPDKSGLPSDRFSAERPEGSISTLTIQRTEQRDSAMYRCASSSGLRETQYFGPGTRLLVL.

This CDR3 reads CASSDDSTEAFF. DNA for the CDR3: TGCGCCAGCAGTGACGACAGCACTGAAGCTTTCTTT. The chain is built from TRBV10-1 and TRBJ1-1; D may be TRBD1 (5 bases). This CDR3 has 12 amino acids. Germline loops: CDR1 WNHNN, CDR2 SYGVQD (reference sequence). The V end was cut by 3 bases, the J end by 4 bases, with 6 bases between.

This chain uses TRBV7-8 with TRBJ2-7, with 13 bases aligning to TRBD2. CDR1 is SGHVS and CDR2 is FQNEAQ in the germline V gene. The V segment lost 1 base and the J segment 2 bases; nucleotides outside the gene matches: 2. CDR3 length equals 16 residues. CDR3 in amino acids: CASSLELAGGPYEQYF. CDR3 sequence (DNA): TGTGCCAGCAGCTTAGAACTAGCGGGAGGGCCCTACGAGCAGTACTTC.

The V gene is TRBV5-5, the J gene TRBJ2-7; no clear D gene. Trimming cost V 3 bases and J 1 base, with 8 bases left between them. The V gene's germline CDR1 is SGHKS and CDR2 YYEKEE (reference sequence). This CDR3 spans 13 amino acids. Written as DNA, the CDR3 is TGTGCCAGCAGCTCCTACTATTCCTACGAGCAGTACTTC. It codes for CASSSYYSYEQYF.

The chain joins TRBV21-1 to TRBJ1-6; the table calls TRBD1, which could not be checked here. TRBV21-1 is shown as a pseudogene. This CDR3 is built from 16 residues. CDR3 DNA sequence: TGTGCCAGCAGCAAAGGATGGACAGGGGATAATTCACCCCTCCACTTT. It translates to CASSKGWTGDNSPLHF.

The J gene is TRBJ2-1, the V gene TRBV6-5; the D is unclear. V lost 1 base and J 10 bases, leaving 8 bases between the germline ends. Germline V gene sequence: CDR1 MNHEY, CDR2 SVGAGI. This CDR3 is built from 12 residues. The CDR3 DNA follows: TGTGCCAGCAGTTACTTTCCCGTCGAGCAGTTCTTC. Protein sequence: CASSYFPVEQFF.

The V gene is TRBV29-1, the J gene TRBJ2-7; TRBD1 might be the D (7 bases). Per germline, CDR1 SQVTM and CDR2 ANQGSEA. There are 11 residues in the CDR3. Between the trimmed V and J ends, which lost 7 bases and 8 bases, there was a span of 15 bases. CDR3 sequence reads: CSGRETGKQYF. In DNA form, the CDR3 reads TGCAGCGGGAGGGAGACAGGGAAGCAGTACTTC.